This TCR beta chain was sequenced in a study of blood T cell repertoires in COVID-19. Study details: Researchers got acute and convalescent COVID-19 samples from the United States, Italy and Spain. From T cells, B-cell-depleted T cells, or PBMCs came the material, which was cDNA or gDNA.

In the original analysis: Estimates of nucleated cell counts were drawn from the amplification of reference gene primers. TCRdb keeps only in-frame clones here, not all; method: immunoSEQ multiplex PCR. The V and J calls and clone size are taken from that table; D and trimming were inferred from the DNA. The profile covers approximately 170,000 clones, with approximately 83% appearing a single time and 11% taken by the ten largest. The ends lost 7 bases at V and 0 bases at J; junction bases unmatched: 8. Looked up from germline, CDR1 is MNHEY and CDR2 is SVGAGI. The CDR3 loop spans 15 amino acids. This clone was seen a single time.

Sequenced material: peripheral blood. The sequence was obtained from a man in his 70s with active or convalescent COVID-19. The rearrangement joins TRBV6-5 to TRBJ2-7; 8 nucleotides agree with TRBD1. The CDR3 spells CASKGGQASSYEQYF. The CDR3 DNA reads TGTGCCAGCAAGGGGGGACAGGCCAGCTCCTACGAGCAGTACTTC.